Given below is one TCR beta chain in context. Antigen: not known. The data originate from a study of somatic mutations in cytotoxic T cells in rheumatoid arthritis. Study overall: Each patient's diagnosis was followed right away by a blood draw (approximately 30 ml EDTA), before any treatment. Some V beta antibody-stained T-cell populations were flow-sorted at nearly 100% purity, including V beta1+ cells sequenced for TCRB.

Trimming removed 4 bases at V and 5 bases at J, with 18 bases between. The CDR3 spans 15 residues. Per germline, CDR1 SGHRS and CDR2 YFSETQ. Study outcomes and limitations: Any difference in CD8+ T-cell clonality between patients who had rheumatoid arthritis and healthy controls who were age-matched was not statistically significant. The targets (antigens) of the expanded CD8+ clones were not known.

Sequenced by immunoSEQ multiplex PCR; TCRdb stores in-frame clones only, minus some. The sample comprises more than 10,000 clones, roughly 80% of which are singletons, and around a fifth rests with the top ten. This TCR came from an adult with rheumatoid arthritis. Sequencing used CD8+ T cells sorted from blood. The rearrangement uses TRBV5-1 and TRBJ2-5; possible D gene TRBD2, 6 bases. For the CDR3, the DNA is TGCGCCAGCAGCCAGTCTACGGGAGCGGTGGAGACCCAGTACTTC. This gives the protein CASSQSTGAVETQYF.